The 30 T cell receptor beta chains reported below all come from one sample, sequenced in a study of blood T cell repertoires in COVID-19. This table comes from immunoSEQ multiplex PCR, and its TCRdb copy is limited to in-frame clones, with some not included. The table has about 190,000 clones, 70% to 90% seen once; the top ten hold around 2.3%. What was sequenced was peripheral blood. Receptors were obtained from a man between 70 and 80 years old with active or convalescent COVID-19.

This chain links TRBV9 with TRBJ2-3; 7 bases line up with TRBD2. There are 14 residues in the CDR3. The germline gives CDR1 SGDLS, CDR2 YYNGEE. J gave up 4 bases and V 0 bases, and 2 bases lay outside the gene matches. CDR3 sequence (DNA): TGTGCCAGCAGCGTAGTTGCGGGGGCAGATACGCAGTATTTT. This sequence encodes CASSVVAGADTQYF.

This sequence joins TRBV6-1 and TRBJ2-4; weak D call: TRBD1 (5 bases). The CDR3 runs to 13 residues. With 2 bases removed from V and 15 bases from J, the gap between germline ends came to 17 bases. Germline V gives CDR1 MNHNS, CDR2 SASEGT. The CDR3 coding sequence is TGTGCCAGCAGTGAATTGACGGACAAAGAGTGGTACTTC. The encoded protein is CASSELTDKEWYF.

Here the CDR3 reads CASSPGGDQPQHF. The CDR3 DNA reads TGTGCCAGCAGCCCCGGGGGGGATCAGCCCCAGCATTTT. The chain employs TRBV7-9 and TRBJ1-5, with a possible D match to TRBD1 (5 bases). Germline CDR1 SEHNR, CDR2 FQNEAQ (reference sequence). Trimming stripped 5 bases from V and 5 bases from J, with 10 bases between. The CDR3 runs to 13 residues.

This clone was observed a single time. V usage is TRBV19 and J usage is TRBJ1-5, with 8 bases that match TRBD1. Germline CDR1 reads LNHDA; CDR2 reads SQIVND (reference sequence). This CDR3 is 16 amino acids long. V trimming: 3 bases; J trimming: 7 bases; junction bases outside the gene matches: 11. The CDR3 is CASSIVSGGPGQPQHF. The CDR3 coding sequence is TGTGCCAGTAGTATCGTATCAGGGGGCCCGGGGCAGCCCCAGCATTTT.

This clone was seen just once. The chain employs TRBV28 and TRBJ1-1; possibly TRBD1 for D (5 bases). The V and J ends lost 6 bases and 10 bases respectively, with 21 bases between them. The CDR3 spans 14 residues. Germline loops: CDR1 MDHEN, CDR2 SYDVKM. CDR3 bases: TGTGCCAGCAGCCCGACTTGGCCAGGGTGGGTAGCTTTCTTT. Encoded protein: CASSPTWPGWVAFF. The variable domain in full, with the rest retrieved from reference TRBV28 and TRBJ1-1, is DVKVTQSSRYLVKRTGEKVFLECVQDMDHENMFWYRQDPGLGLRLIYFSYDVKMKEKGDIPEGYSVSREKKERFSLILESASTNQTSMYLCASSPTWPGWVAFFGQGTRLTVV.

V gene TRBV7-8 combines with J gene TRBJ2-2, with D unclear. The V end was cut by 1 base, the J end by 5 bases, with 11 bases between. Germline CDR1 is SGHVS and CDR2 is FQNEAQ. The CDR3 length is 15 residues. In DNA, the CDR3 is TGTGCCAGCAGCTTAGTTGTGTTCGGGACCGGGGAGCTGTTTTTT. As protein: CASSLVVFGTGELFF. Drawing the rest from reference TRBV7-8 and TRBJ2-2, the complete variable domain is GAGVSQSPRYKVAKRGQDVALRCDPISGHVSLFWYQQALGQGPEFLTYFQNEAQLDKSGLPSDRFFAERPEGSVSTLKIQRTQQEDSAVYLCASSLVVFGTGELFFGEGSRLTVL.

V and J are TRBV27 and TRBJ1-1, with D maybe TRBD1 (6 bases). CDR3 length: 14 residues. The V end lost 7 bases, the J end lost 0 bases, and 12 bases lay between the germline ends. Germline V lookup: CDR1 MNHEY, CDR2 SMNVEV (reference sequence). The CDR3, as DNA: TGTGCCAGCAAAACGGGACAAATGAACACTGAAGCTTTCTTT. Its protein is CASKTGQMNTEAFF.

The table lists this clone with a few counts. The chain has TRBV7-2 and TRBJ1-6; the match to TRBD1 covers 7 bases. With 5 bases clipped from V and 6 bases from J, the junction kept 7 bases outside the gene matches. Germline loops: CDR1 SGHTA, CDR2 FQGNSA. The CDR3 runs to 15 residues. The CDR3, as DNA: TGTGCCAGCAGCATCTACAGGGGAGGTAATTCACCCCTCCACTTT. Translation: CASSIYRGGNSPLHF. Full variable domain (outside the CDR3, taken from reference TRBV7-2 and TRBJ1-6): GAGVSQSPSNKVTEKGKDVELRCDPISGHTALYWYRQSLGQGLEFLIYFQGNSAPDKSGLPSDRFSAERTGGSVSTLTIQRTQQEDSAVYLCASSIYRGGNSPLHFGNGTRLTVT.

V gene TRBV2 combines with J gene TRBJ1-4; the D gene is possibly TRBD1 (5 bases). V gave up 5 bases and J gave up 2 bases, with 12 bases separating them. This CDR3 spans 15 amino acids. From germline, CDR1 is SNHLY and CDR2 FYNNEI. The CDR3 region has the DNA TGTGCCAGCAGTCGCCGACAGCCTACTAATGAAAAACTGTTTTTT. Its protein product is CASSRRQPTNEKLFF.

The chain uses TRBV4-3 and TRBJ2-3, with 9 bases matching TRBD2. The CDR3 sequence is 17 residues long. V lost 0 bases, J lost 3 bases, and 7 bases stayed unmatched. Germline V gene data show CDR1 as LGHNA and CDR2 as YSLEER. CDR3 sequence reads: CASSQESRLAGTDTQYF. CDR3 sequence (DNA): TGCGCCAGCAGCCAAGAAAGTCGTCTAGCGGGAACAGATACGCAGTATTTT.

The gene calls are TRBV7-2 and TRBJ1-3, with TRBD1 matching 8 bases. V dropped 3 bases and J dropped 4; count of bases not matched to a gene: 11. This CDR3 contains 17 residues. CDR1 and CDR2 (germline): SGHTA, FQGNSA. CDR3: CASSLMTGALRGNTIYF. The CDR3 DNA sequence: TGTGCCAGCAGCTTGATGACAGGGGCCCTTCGAGGAAACACCATATATTTT. Full variable domain (rest looked up from reference TRBV7-2 and TRBJ1-3): GAGVSQSPSNKVTEKGKDVELRCDPISGHTALYWYRQSLGQGLEFLIYFQGNSAPDKSGLPSDRFSAERTGGSVSTLTIQRTQQEDSAVYLCASSLMTGALRGNTIYFGEGSWLTVV.

V gene TRBV5-1 combines with J gene TRBJ2-7, with D possibly matching TRBD1 (5 bases). The CDR3 spans 14 residues. Germline values: CDR1 SGHRS, CDR2 YFSETQ. V dropped 3 bases and J dropped 7 bases, with 17 bases sitting between them. The CDR3 DNA is TGCGCCAGCAGCTCTTGGACACTTACGGATGAGCAGTACTTC. It is translated as CASSSWTLTDEQYF.

This chain joins TRBV5-1 and TRBJ2-3, with TRBD1 as a possible D gene (5 bases). Germline V gives CDR1 SGHRS, CDR2 YFSETQ. V was shortened by 0 bases and J by 2 bases, with 16 bases between the two germline ends. The CDR3 runs 17 residues. The CDR3 loop reads CASSLVGAARTTDTQYF. The CDR3 bases are TGCGCCAGCAGCTTGGTAGGGGCGGCCCGGACCACAGATACGCAGTATTTT.

The chain uses TRBV24-1 and TRBJ2-7; 9 bases line up with TRBD1. V lost 2 bases, J lost 4 bases, and 2 bases stayed unmatched. The CDR3 loop spans 14 amino acids. Germline V gives CDR1 KGHDR, CDR2 SFDVKD. Here the CDR3 reads CATSDWDREYEQYF. In DNA form, the CDR3 reads TGTGCCACCAGTGATTGGGACAGGGAGTACGAGCAGTACTTC.

The chain combines TRBV7-8 with TRBJ1-2; tentative D call: TRBD1 (6 bases). Germline V gene lookup returns CDR1 SGHVS and CDR2 FQNEAQ. The CDR3 totals 13 residues. Deletions cut 6 bases from V and 1 base from J, with 9 bases between. CDR3 sequence (DNA): TGTGCCAGCAGTGACAGGAATAACTATGGCTACACCTTC. Translation gives CASSDRNNYGYTF.

The gene calls are TRBV6-5 and TRBJ2-1; 12 bases are a match to TRBD1. V lost 6 bases to trimming and J lost 4 bases; unmatched junction nucleotides: 4. This CDR3 has 15 amino acids. Germline CDR1 reads MNHEY; CDR2 reads SVGAGI. CDR3 protein: CASSWGQGAYNEQFF. In DNA form, the CDR3 reads TGTGCCAGCAGCTGGGGACAGGGGGCTTACAATGAGCAGTTCTTC.

The J gene is TRBJ1-5, the V gene TRBV28; 11 bases map to TRBD1. The germline CDR1 and CDR2 sequences are MDHEN and SYDVKM. Germline trimming cut 6 bases from V and 4 bases from J; bases unmatched to any gene: 11. The CDR3 is 17 residues long. The CDR3 loop reads CASRPWVGQGVNQPQHF. In DNA, the CDR3 is TGTGCCAGCAGACCATGGGTGGGACAGGGGGTGAATCAGCCCCAGCATTTT.

This chain links TRBV28 with TRBJ2-5; 14 bases match TRBD2. Germline V gene data show CDR1 as MDHEN and CDR2 as SYDVKM. There are 21 residues in the CDR3. V trimming: 5 bases; J trimming: 6 bases; junction bases outside the gene matches: 23. This chain's CDR3 is CASSLRSGTSGGRNPIQTQYF. CDR3 DNA: TGTGCCAGCAGTCTAAGATCCGGGACTAGCGGGGGCCGAAATCCCATCCAGACCCAGTACTTC.

The chain recombines TRBV28 with TRBJ1-1; D uncertain. In germline, CDR1 is MDHEN, CDR2 SYDVKM. The CDR3 is 11 residues long. Trimming pared 5 bases from V and 11 bases from J, leaving 12 bases between. Here the CDR3 reads CASSLEGWAFF. The DNA for the CDR3 is TGTGCCAGCAGTCTGGAGGGATGGGCTTTCTTT.

This chain uses TRBV29-1 with TRBJ2-5; 7 nucleotides line up with TRBD1. This CDR3 has 12 residues. V was clipped by 7 bases and J by 4 bases; unmatched bases: 6. Germline-derived CDR1 and CDR2 are SQVTM and ANQGSEA. This chain's CDR3 is CSAGTAGETQYF. The CDR3 DNA is TGCAGCGCCGGGACAGCTGGAGAGACCCAGTACTTC.

The chain employs TRBV14 and TRBJ1-1, with 11 bases aligning to TRBD1. Losses at the gene ends were 4 bases for V and 3 bases for J; bases not matched to a gene: 10. The CDR3 sequence is 17 residues long. CDR1 and CDR2 (germline): SGHDN, FVKESK. Here the CDR3 reads CASSPQRGQGDDTEAFF. In DNA, the CDR3 is TGTGCCAGCAGCCCCCAAAGGGGACAGGGGGATGACACTGAAGCTTTCTTT.

Of note for this clone: The sample holds other DNA sequences that translate to the same CDR3. V usage is TRBV5-1 and J usage is TRBJ2-7, with 7 bases that match TRBD1. This CDR3 region has 15 residues. Trimming removed 0 bases from V and 3 bases from J; junction bases left unmatched: 6. CDR1 is SGHRS, CDR2 YFSETQ, per germline. The CDR3 spells CASSLGTGVIYEQYF. The DNA for the CDR3 is TGCGCCAGCAGCTTGGGAACAGGGGTCATCTACGAGCAGTACTTC.

The rearrangement joins TRBV28 to TRBJ1-1; TRBD1 matches at 7 bases. The CDR3 is 16 amino acids. Germline CDR1 MDHEN, CDR2 SYDVKM. Germline trimming cut 1 base from V and 5 bases from J; bases unmatched to any gene: 10. The CDR3 sequence: CASSLSPGGGRTEAFF. As DNA, the CDR3 is TGTGCCAGCAGTTTATCCCCAGGGGGTGGGAGGACTGAAGCTTTCTTT.

This clone was counted once. This chain connects TRBV7-2 to TRBJ2-3; 9 nucleotides line up with TRBD2. Germline lookup yields CDR1 SGHTA and CDR2 FQGNSA. The CDR3 runs 17 residues. The V gene end was trimmed by 1 base and the J gene end by 5 bases; junction bases not matched to a gene: 10. The CDR3 sequence is CASSLGPLAGRGDTQYF. CDR3 sequence (DNA): TGTGCCAGCAGCTTAGGGCCCCTAGCGGGGCGGGGAGATACGCAGTATTTT.

This sequence joins TRBV19 and TRBJ1-1; 8 bases line up with TRBD1. J was trimmed by 1 base and V by 4 bases; bases with no gene match: 5. The V gene's germline CDR1 is LNHDA and CDR2 SQIVND (reference sequence). The CDR3 is 15 amino acids. CDR3 coding DNA: TGTGCCAGTAGTACGAACAGGGGGAGGAACACTGAAGCTTTCTTT. It yields the protein CASSTNRGRNTEAFF.

This clone appeared a single time. This chain connects TRBV20-1 to TRBJ2-5; D may be TRBD1 (6 bases). The germline gives CDR1 DFQATT, CDR2 SNEGSKA (reference sequence). The CDR3 spans 14 residues. Trimming shortened V by 3 bases and J by 5 bases, and 16 bases separated the two germline ends. The CDR3 DNA is TGCAGTGCTAGTTTGCAGGGGCCCCGGGAGACCCAGTACTTC. Protein sequence: CSASLQGPRETQYF.

V is TRBV27 and J is TRBJ2-5, with 9 bases lining up with TRBD2. V lost 6 bases to trimming and J lost 2 bases; unmatched junction nucleotides: 13. The CDR3 loop spans 17 amino acids. The germline CDR1 and CDR2 sequences are MNHEY and SMNVEV (reference sequence). The CDR3 DNA follows: TGTGCCAGCAGAGCCGCCGTAGTGGGACTAGCTCAAGAGACCCAGTACTTC. This encodes CASRAAVVGLAQETQYF.

The rearrangement links TRBV4-3 to TRBJ1-6; weak D call: TRBD1 (6 bases). Germline CDR1 and CDR2: LGHNA and YSLEER. V was trimmed by 4 bases and J by 10 bases, leaving 20 bases between them. There are 16 residues in the CDR3. CDR3 region: CASSRQQGTPWSPLHF. CDR3 DNA: TGCGCCAGCAGCCGGCAACAGGGCACTCCTTGGTCACCCCTCCACTTT.

This clone showed up just a few times. The chain is built from TRBV24-1 and TRBJ1-5, with 9 bases lining up with TRBD1. The junction had 6 bases not matched to a gene; V was cut back by 2 bases and J by 5 bases. This CDR3 region has 16 residues. Germline V gene sequence: CDR1 KGHDR, CDR2 SFDVKD. The CDR3 bases are TGTGCCACCAGTGATTCCGGGACAGGGCCATATCAGCCCCAGCATTTT. Translated: CATSDSGTGPYQPQHF.

This clone was recorded once. The chain carries TRBV10-3 and TRBJ2-7; 8 bases are shared with TRBD1. The CDR3 length is 13 residues. The germline V gene has CDR1 ENHRY and CDR2 SYGVKD. Losses at the gene ends were 6 bases for V and 6 bases for J; bases not matched to a gene: 7. This chain's CDR3 is CAISRTGPAEQYF. For the CDR3, the DNA is TGTGCCATCAGCAGGACAGGGCCCGCCGAGCAGTACTTC.